The clone carrying this T cell receptor beta chain was observed a handful of times. TCRdb re-derived calls from the 5' RACE reads in MiXCR, one entry per CDR3 protein. Of hundreds of thousands of distinct CDR3 sequences listed, approximately 7.6% are singletons. The data were obtained in a study of T-cell memory formation after mild COVID-19. The sequence was collected from a man between 18 and 35 years old who had mild COVID-19 (a few samples of this study predate the infection). Cell type and time point are not known. The source material was PBMCs or a T cell subset sorted from them (not recorded which).

CDR3 sequence (DNA): TGTGCCAGCAGTGAAGTCAGTTCTGAGCAGTTCTTC. Its translation is CASSEVSSEQFF. The genes are TRBV6-1 and TRBJ2-1; no reliable D call. This CDR3 is 12 amino acids long. Between the trimmed V and J ends, which lost 1 base and 9 bases, there was a span of 7 bases. The germline CDR1 and CDR2 sequences are MNHNS and SASEGT.